The 15 T cell receptor beta chains below come from one sample, sequenced in a study of blood T cells in healthy people across ages. A second PCR, run for about 7 to 11 cycles, used a sample-barcoded 5' primer plus a J-beta primer mix. TCRdb analysed the 5' RACE reads with MiXCR anew, one entry per CDR3 protein. The profile shows 1,300,000 or so distinct CDR3 sequences, roughly 60% of them singletons. The sequenced material came from blood. Source of these receptors: a man between 18 and 35 years old in good health.

The J gene is TRBJ2-7, the V gene TRBV6-5; TRBD1 might be the D (5 bases). Trimming cost V 8 bases and J 4 bases, with 12 bases left between them. The V gene's germline CDR1 is MNHEY and CDR2 SVGAGI. The length of the CDR3 is 12 residues. CDR3 bases: TGTGCCAGCGGGGCGGTTCCTTACGAGCAGTACTTC. Translating gives CASGAVPYEQYF.

The J gene is TRBJ1-2, the V gene TRBV20-1, with 8 bases that match TRBD1. CDR3 length: 14 amino acids. V was pared by 5 bases and J by 4 bases, with 9 bases of the junction left unmatched. From germline, CDR1 is DFQATT and CDR2 SNEGSKA (reference sequence). CDR3 sequence (DNA): TGCAGTGCTCTCGGGACAGGCGATACCTATGGCTACACCTTC. This codes for CSALGTGDTYGYTF.

This clonotype came up once. The chain has TRBV6-5 and TRBJ2-3; the D gene is possibly TRBD1 (6 bases). The V end lost 0 bases, the J end lost 5 bases, and 15 bases lay between the germline ends. Germline V gene sequence: CDR1 MNHEY, CDR2 SVGAGI. This CDR3 is built from 16 residues. CDR3 protein: CASSYSTTGTGDTQYF. DNA of the CDR3: TGTGCCAGCAGTTACTCGACGACAGGAACGGGAGATACGCAGTATTTT.

This chain connects TRBV5-1 to TRBJ2-5, with D possibly matching TRBD2 (5 bases). The CDR3 spans 14 residues. Per germline, CDR1 SGHRS and CDR2 YFSETQ. Trimming took off 5 bases at V and 5 bases at J, with 16 bases between the two ends. The CDR3 DNA sequence: TGCGCCAGCAGGAGGGCTAGCCCGATTGAGACCCAGTACTTC. Translation gives CASRRASPIETQYF.

The V call is TRBV5-1, the J call TRBJ2-4; tentatively, D is TRBD2 (6 bases). V was trimmed by 0 bases and J by 13 bases, leaving 20 bases between them. This CDR3 region has 15 residues. CDR1 SGHRS and CDR2 YFSETQ come from the germline V gene. CDR3 DNA: TGCGCCAGCAGCTTGGCTAGCGTTGACTCCTACGGGCAGTACTTC. Encoded protein: CASSLASVDSYGQYF.

In its sample, this clonotype was seen a few times. The J gene is TRBJ2-4, the V gene TRBV20-1, with D perhaps assigned TRBD1 or TRBD2 (6 bases each). Gene TRBJ2-7 matches the end of the DNA better, so the J call may be wrong. This CDR3 is built from 15 residues. CDR1 is DFQATT, CDR2 SNEGSKA, per germline (reference sequence). The CDR3 reads CSARDTGAPAYEQYF. For the CDR3, the DNA is TGCAGTGCTAGAGATACGGGGGCGCCTGCCTACGAGCAGTACTTC.

J is TRBJ2-3 and V is TRBV29-1; D gene ambiguous. The germline V gene encodes CDR1 SQVTM and CDR2 ANQGSEA. CDR3 length equals 13 residues. V lost 4 bases and J lost 4, with 12 bases in between. This CDR3 reads CSVVGRAADTQYF. The CDR3 region has the DNA TGCAGCGTTGTGGGAAGGGCCGCAGATACGCAGTATTTT.

This clonotype was observed a few times. The rearrangement uses TRBV6-5 and TRBJ2-7; 8 nucleotides match TRBD1. Germline V gene sequence: CDR1 MNHEY, CDR2 SVGAGI. J lost 2 bases, V lost 0 bases, and 15 bases had no gene match. The CDR3 extends over 19 amino acids. CDR3 residues: CASSYSKTRTGLGAYEQYF. The CDR3 coding sequence is TGTGCCAGCAGTTACTCCAAGACAAGGACAGGGTTGGGAGCCTACGAGCAGTACTTC.

Many counts were recorded for this clonotype. The rearrangement joins TRBV7-9 to TRBJ1-5; TRBD1 agrees at 9 bases. V shed 0 bases and J 4 bases; nucleotides not matched to a gene: 1. The CDR3 contains 15 residues. Germline V CDR1 and CDR2: SEHNR, FQNEAQ (reference sequence). CDR3 in DNA: TGTGCCAGCAGCTTAGCGGGACAGGGAAATCAGCCCCAGCATTTT. Translated: CASSLAGQGNQPQHF. Full variable domain (outside the CDR3, taken from reference TRBV7-9 and TRBJ1-5): DTGVSQNPRHKITKRGQNVTFRCDPISEHNRLYWYRQTLGQGPEFLTYFQNEAQLEKSRLLSDRFSAERPKGSFSTLEIQRTEQGDSAMYLCASSLAGQGNQPQHFGDGTRLSIL.

J is TRBJ1-2 and V is TRBV7-9; 9 bases map to TRBD1. This CDR3 has 16 amino acids. V lost 5 bases, J lost 3 bases, and 10 bases stayed unmatched. The germline gives CDR1 SEHNR, CDR2 FQNEAQ (reference sequence). The CDR3 DNA reads as TGTGCCAGCAGCCAATCGGGACAGGGCGGGTACTATGGCTACACCTTC. This gives the protein CASSQSGQGGYYGYTF.

This clonotype was seen more than once but under ten times. It may be a read error: a sequence one base away is much more abundant. The V gene is TRBV2, the J gene TRBJ2-3; D gene ambiguous. Trimming stripped 8 bases from V and 2 bases from J, with 5 bases between. The CDR3 extends over 11 amino acids. CDR1 is SNHLY, CDR2 FYNNEI, per germline. CDR3 in amino acids: CASLNTDTQYF. Here the CDR3 DNA reads TGTGCCAGCCTAAACACAGATACGCAGTATTTT.

The chain couples TRBV7-9 to TRBJ1-1; D call uncertain. The germline V gene has CDR1 SEHNR and CDR2 FQNEAQ (reference sequence). V was pared by 8 bases and J by 6 bases, with 16 bases between. This CDR3 is built from 13 residues. This CDR3 reads CASAYASFAEAFF. As DNA, the CDR3 is TGTGCCAGCGCCTATGCCTCCTTCGCTGAAGCTTTCTTT. The full variable domain, in which reference TRBV7-9 and TRBJ1-1 provide the parts outside the CDR3, is DTGVSQNPRHKITKRGQNVTFRCDPISEHNRLYWYRQTLGQGPEFLTYFQNEAQLEKSRLLSDRFSAERPKGSFSTLEIQRTEQGDSAMYLCASAYASFAEAFFGQGTRLTVV.

This clonotype has just a few counts. The chain has TRBV11-2 and TRBJ2-1; D tentatively reads TRBD1 or TRBD2 (5 bases each). CDR3 length: 11 residues. Germline assignment: CDR1 SGHAT and CDR2 FQNNGV. V lost 5 bases to trimming and J lost 12 bases, with 11 bases between them. The DNA for the CDR3 is TGTGCCAGCAGCCCCCGTGGGGGGCAGTTCTTC. Amino acid sequence: CASSPRGGQFF.

The V and J genes are TRBV9 and TRBJ2-1; 9 nucleotides match TRBD2. Per the germline V gene, CDR1 is SGDLS and CDR2 is YYNGEE. The CDR3 has 14 amino acids. Trimming removed 0 bases from V and 13 bases from J; junction bases left unmatched: 8. CDR3: CASSVDPSSGNQFF. As DNA, the CDR3 is TGTGCCAGCAGCGTAGACCCGTCTAGCGGGAATCAGTTCTTC.

The J gene is TRBJ2-7, the V gene TRBV6-5; D not resolved. The closer fit of TRBJ2-1 to the DNA end suggests the J call may be wrong. This CDR3 has 11 residues. Germline CDR1 and CDR2: MNHEY and SVGAGI. The CDR3 here is CASAENNEQFF. Written as DNA, the CDR3 is TGTGCCAGCGCCGAGAACAATGAGCAGTTCTTC.